This entry describes one TCR beta chain. Antigen: not known. The germline CDR1 and CDR2 sequences are SGHTA and FQGNSA. The CDR3 runs 15 residues. Trimming removed 4 bases from V and 9 bases from J, with 22 bases in between. TCRdb used MiXCR to reprocess the reads, holding one entry per CDR3 protein. The data contain about 700,000 distinct CDR3 sequences, roughly a third of them singletons. This entry is derived from a study of T cell repertoires in cytomegalovirus infection. At the level of the study: Epitope selection comprised recently identified HLA-C-restricted CMV epitopes and well-studied HLA-B-restricted CMV epitopes.

The chain carries TRBV7-2 and TRBJ2-7, with D tentatively TRBD1 (7 bases). This TCR came from a human donor in good health (CMV status not recorded). Some clones in this sample may be carry-over from other donors' samples. The specimen comprised cultured PBMCs, sampled from culture after CMV antigen stimulation. As DNA, the CDR3 is TGTGCCAGCAGCTACAGGGGAGGCTCCCACTTATGGCAGTACTTC. Its translation is CASSYRGGSHLWQYF.